One sample yielded the 18 T cell receptor beta chains listed below, sequenced in a study of blood T cells in healthy people across ages. For the second PCR, which ran for about 6 to 11 cycles, a sample-barcoded 5' primer and a J-beta primer mix were used. TCRdb independently ran MiXCR on the 5' RACE reads; one entry per CDR3 protein. Among nearly 800,000 distinct CDR3 sequences, more than 55% were seen once, and the ten largest hold approximately 24%. The sequenced material came from blood. The source is a middle-aged man in good health.

The V and J genes are TRBV7-6 and TRBJ1-1; D is unclear. Germline V CDR1 and CDR2: SGHVS, FNYEAQ. The CDR3 is 11 residues long. CDR3 DNA: TGTGCGACGTCCACGAACACTGAAGCTTTCTTT. Protein sequence: CATSTNTEAFF. The variable domain in full, with the rest retrieved from reference TRBV7-6 and TRBJ1-1, is GAGVSQSPRYKVTKRGQDVALRCDPISGHVSLYWYRQALGQGPEFLTYFNYEAQQDKSGLPNDRFSAERPEGSISTLTIQRTEQRDSAMYRCATSTNTEAFFGQGTRLTVV.

J is TRBJ1-5 and V is TRBV2; TRBD1 might be the D (5 bases). V lost 3 bases and J lost 3, with 9 bases in between. In germline, CDR1 is SNHLY, CDR2 FYNNEI. The CDR3 sequence is 14 residues long. The CDR3 DNA is TGTGCCAGCAGTGATCTCAGGGACAATCAGCCCCAGCATTTT. Its translation is CASSDLRDNQPQHF.

This chain connects TRBV11-3 to TRBJ2-7, with D maybe TRBD1 (6 bases). The tail of the sequence fits TRBJ2-4 better, so the J call may be wrong. The CDR3 has 14 amino acids. CDR1 is SGHNT and CDR2 is YENEEA in the germline V gene. Here the CDR3 DNA reads TGTGCCAGCAGCTTAGGCGGACAGAAAAACATTCAGTACTTC. It translates to CASSLGGQKNIQYF.

The V and J genes are TRBV9 and TRBJ2-1; weak D call: TRBD2 (5 bases). Germline V gives CDR1 SGDLS, CDR2 YYNGEE. Trimming left V 3 bases short and J 4 bases short, with 14 bases between. The CDR3 is made up of 15 amino acids. As DNA, the CDR3 is TGTGCCAGCAGCGGGACTGGGAGAAATTACAATGAGCAGTTCTTC. It specifies CASSGTGRNYNEQFF. The variable domain in full, completed from reference TRBV9 and TRBJ2-1, reads DSGVTQTPKHLITATGQRVTLRCSPRSGDLSVYWYQQSLDQGLQFLIQYYNGEERAKGNILERFSAQQFPDLHSELNLSSLELGDSALYFCASSGTGRNYNEQFFGPGTRLTVL.

The rearrangement joins TRBV18 to TRBJ1-4; D is ambiguous. In germline, CDR1 is KGHSH, CDR2 LQKENI. Trimming removed 2 bases from V and 0 bases from J, with 10 bases in between. This CDR3 region has 16 residues. CDR3 nucleotides: TGTGCCAGCTCACCAGTCAGGACGGCAACTAATGAAAAACTGTTTTTT. Residues: CASSPVRTATNEKLFF.

The chain is built from TRBV19 and TRBJ2-6, with a weak D call TRBD2 (5 bases). The CDR3 sequence is 14 residues long. Trimming left V 3 bases short and J 3 bases short, with 6 bases between. The germline V gene has CDR1 LNHDA and CDR2 SQIVND (reference sequence). CDR3 sequence (DNA): TGTGCCAGTAGTATCGAGGGTGGGGCCAACGTCCTGACTTTC. As protein: CASSIEGGANVLTF.

V usage is TRBV21-1 and J usage is TRBJ2-7; the listed D gene, TRBD2, was not tested against the DNA. TRBV21-1 is noted as a pseudogene. The CDR3 is 14 residues long. In nucleotides, the CDR3 is TGTGCCAGTAGGAGGGAGGGGAAGGTCTACGAGCAGTACTTC. As protein: CASRREGKVYEQYF.

This clonotype came up a few times. The rearrangement links TRBV7-2 to TRBJ1-2; 7 bases are a match to TRBD1. This CDR3 comprises 16 residues. Germline V gene data show CDR1 as SGHTA and CDR2 as FQGNSA. V trimming: 5 bases; J trimming: 3 bases; junction bases outside the gene matches: 12. CDR3 residues: CASSRSPTGTDYGYTF. DNA of the CDR3: TGTGCCAGCAGCCGAAGTCCTACCGGGACAGACTATGGCTACACCTTC.

This clonotype was seen a few times. This rearrangement joins TRBV6-5 to TRBJ2-5; D gene ambiguous. The CDR3 has 13 amino acids. Trimming shortened V by 2 bases and J by 3 bases, and 7 bases separated the two germline ends. Germline CDR1 and CDR2: MNHEY and SVGAGI. The CDR3 spells CASSYADKETQYF. The CDR3 DNA reads TGTGCCAGCAGTTACGCAGATAAAGAGACCCAGTACTTC.

The rearrangement uses TRBV29-1 and TRBJ2-6; the D gene could be TRBD1 or TRBD2 (5 bases each). The CDR3 is 11 amino acids. CDR1 and CDR2 (germline): SQVTM, ANQGSEA. The germline V and J ends were trimmed by 4 bases and 15 bases, with 13 bases remaining between them. CDR3: CSVAESGPLTF. In nucleotides, the CDR3 is TGCAGCGTTGCTGAATCGGGACCCCTGACTTTC.

There are a few counts of this clonotype. The gene calls are TRBV24-1 and TRBJ2-4; 9 bases are shared with TRBD1. The junction had 7 bases not matched to a gene; V was cut back by 5 bases and J by 6 bases. The CDR3 spans 15 residues. In germline, CDR1 is KGHDR, CDR2 SFDVKD. Here the CDR3 reads CATSVRTGAANIQYF. CDR3 bases: TGTGCCACCAGTGTCCGGACAGGGGCGGCAAACATTCAGTACTTC.

This chain joins TRBV7-2 and TRBJ2-5; D is perhaps TRBD1 or TRBD2 (6 bases each). CDR3 length: 15 amino acids. Deletions cut 4 bases from V and 5 bases from J, with 17 bases between. Germline V gene sequence: CDR1 SGHTA, CDR2 FQGNSA. This CDR3 is CASSSSGSGAETQYF. The CDR3, as DNA: TGTGCCAGCAGCTCATCAGGGTCGGGGGCGGAGACCCAGTACTTC.

The V and J genes are TRBV6-6 and TRBJ2-1; TRBD2 matches 12 bases. J gave up 9 bases and V 2 bases, and 11 bases lay outside the gene matches. This CDR3 contains 17 residues. Germline V gives CDR1 MNHNY, CDR2 SVGAGI (reference sequence). CDR3 DNA sequence: TGTGCCAGCAGTTACGTATCAAGACTAGCGGGAGTTGCTGAGCAGTTCTTC. This codes for CASSYVSRLAGVAEQFF.

The V and J genes are TRBV15 and TRBJ2-1; tentative D call: TRBD1 (5 bases). The CDR3 totals 14 residues. Germline V gene lookup returns CDR1 LNHNV and CDR2 YYDKDF (reference sequence). V lost 6 bases and J 2 bases, leaving 11 bases between the germline ends. CDR3 DNA: TGTGCCACCAGGGGCGGACAACCCTACAATGAGCAGTTCTTC. Protein product: CATRGGQPYNEQFF.

The V gene is TRBV7-3, the J gene TRBJ2-7; D might be TRBD2 (6 bases). The CDR3 extends over 16 amino acids. V dropped 2 bases and J dropped 2 bases, with 16 bases sitting between them. CDR1 and CDR2 (germline): SGHTA, FQGTGA. In DNA, the CDR3 is TGTGCCAGCAGCTTAGGCGGCGGGAACCCGACCTACGAGCAGTACTTC. It encodes CASSLGGGNPTYEQYF. Drawing the rest from reference TRBV7-3 and TRBJ2-7, the complete variable domain is GAGVSQTPSNKVTEKGKYVELRCDPISGHTALYWYRQSLGQGPEFLIYFQGTGAADDSGLPNDRFFAVRPEGSVSTLKIQRTERGDSAVYLCASSLGGGNPTYEQYFGPGTRLTVT.

The sample holds one count of this clonotype. The genes are TRBV20-1 and TRBJ2-5; D uncertain. Germline values: CDR1 DFQATT, CDR2 SNEGSKA (reference sequence). CDR3 length equals 11 residues. The V end was cut by 8 bases, the J end by 2 bases, with 9 bases between. The CDR3 here is CSPTLQETQYF. The CDR3 bases are TGCAGTCCGACCCTGCAAGAGACCCAGTACTTC.

Ten or more counts support this clonotype. The chain joins TRBV29-1 to TRBJ2-1; D not resolved. In germline, CDR1 is SQVTM, CDR2 ANQGSEA. The CDR3 length is 11 residues. V gave up 6 bases and J gave up 5 bases, with 8 bases separating them. CDR3 amino acids: CSVRPDNEQFF. Here the CDR3 DNA reads TGCAGCGTCAGGCCTGACAATGAGCAGTTCTTC.

This clonotype was counted only a few times. CDR3 coding DNA: TGCGCCAGCAGCCAAACGGGGGGGACAGGGTATGCTGGGGCCAACGTCCTGACTTTC. Translation gives CASSQTGGTGYAGANVLTF. V usage is TRBV5-1 and J usage is TRBJ2-6; possible D gene TRBD1, 9 bases. The ends were cut back, 4 bases at V and 2 bases at J, with 22 bases in the middle. Germline V lookup: CDR1 SGHRS, CDR2 YFSETQ. The length of the CDR3 is 19 residues.